The 16 T cell receptor beta chains in this list originate from one sample, sequenced in a study of T cell repertoires in cytomegalovirus infection. No antigen is known for these receptors. One entry per CDR3 protein, called by TCRdb with MiXCR from the reads. The table has about 920,000 distinct CDR3 sequences, roughly 30% seen once. The material was cultured CD8+ T cells from PBMCs, obtained from culture after CMV antigen stimulation. Receptor source: a human donor in good health (CMV status not recorded). Some clones in this sample may be carry-over from other donors' samples.

The chain recombines TRBV7-6 with TRBJ2-2; TRBD2 matches at 7 bases. CDR1 SGHVS and CDR2 FNYEAQ come from the germline V gene. CDR3 length: 16 residues. V shed 1 base and J 4 bases; nucleotides not matched to a gene: 6. CDR3 protein: CASSLEKTSLTGELFF. CDR3 DNA: TGTGCCAGCAGCTTAGAAAAGACTAGCCTCACCGGGGAGCTGTTTTTT.

This clonotype was counted many times. This sequence joins TRBV6-1 and TRBJ2-4; D is unclear. Germline CDR1 reads MNHNS; CDR2 reads SASEGT. This CDR3 has 14 amino acids. Trimming took off 6 bases at V and 0 bases at J, with 9 bases between the two ends. In nucleotides, the CDR3 is TGTGCCAGCAGCCCACGCTTAGCCAAAAACATTCAGTACTTC. Amino acid sequence: CASSPRLAKNIQYF.

This clonotype appeared a few times. The CDR3 DNA reads TGTGCCAGCAGCCTGAATGGGTTTACTGAAGCTTTCTTT. As protein: CASSLNGFTEAFF. The J gene is TRBJ1-1, the V gene TRBV11-1, with D unresolved. V gave up 5 bases and J gave up 5 bases, with 12 bases separating them. The CDR3 has 13 residues. Germline values: CDR1 SGHAT, CDR2 FQDESV (reference sequence).

This clonotype came up once. The chain uses TRBV5-5 and TRBJ2-7, with D perhaps being TRBD1 or TRBD2 (6 bases each). The CDR3 runs 14 residues. Trimming took off 2 bases at V and 7 bases at J, with 16 bases between the two ends. The germline gives CDR1 SGHKS, CDR2 YYEKEE (reference sequence). The chain's CDR3 is CASSFGRGGGEQYF. CDR3 nucleotides: TGTGCCAGCAGCTTCGGCAGGGGAGGTGGAGAGCAGTACTTC.

This chain joins TRBV27 and TRBJ2-7; D is tentatively TRBD1 or TRBD2 (5 bases each). CDR3 size: 11 residues. V was trimmed by 6 bases and J by 6 bases, leaving 9 bases between them. The germline V gene has CDR1 MNHEY and CDR2 SMNVEV (reference sequence). The CDR3, as DNA: TGTGCCAGCAGCGGTGGGGGCGAGCAGTACGTC. It specifies CASSGGGEQYV.

The V gene is TRBV29-1, the J gene TRBJ2-7; TRBD2 matches 10 bases. Trimming removed 4 bases from V and 0 bases from J; junction bases left unmatched: 9. The germline V gene has CDR1 SQVTM and CDR2 ANQGSEA. The CDR3 runs 16 residues. The CDR3: CSVGGLAGGNSYEQYF. In DNA form, the CDR3 reads TGCAGCGTTGGAGGATTAGCGGGGGGCAACTCCTACGAGCAGTACTTC.

Only a few counts were recorded for this clonotype. This chain connects TRBV6-1 to TRBJ1-6; no reliable D call. Per germline, CDR1 MNHNS and CDR2 SASEGT. CDR3 length: 16 residues. V dropped 3 bases and J dropped 2 bases, with 11 bases sitting between them. This CDR3 reads CASSDFEITYNSPLHF. CDR3 DNA sequence: TGTGCCAGCAGTGACTTCGAGATCACCTATAATTCACCCCTCCACTTT.

Of note for this clonotype: The junction shows a germline mismatch at one end, possibly a read error. This rearrangement joins TRBV29-1 to TRBJ2-2, with D perhaps TRBD2 (5 bases). This CDR3 has 13 amino acids. Germline CDR1 is SQVTM and CDR2 is ANQGSEA. CDR3 nucleotides: TGTAGCGTTGAAGATGAGGACACCGGGGAGCTGTTTTTT. Amino acids: CSVEDEDTGELFF.

Comments on this clonotype: A much larger clone differs from this one at a single base, so this may be a read error. This sequence joins TRBV7-2 and TRBJ1-2; D possibly corresponds to TRBD1 (5 bases). Germline V lookup: CDR1 SGHTA, CDR2 FQGNSA. CDR3 size: 14 residues. Trimming cost V 7 bases and J 5 bases, with 17 bases left between them. CDR3 sequence: CASNIMGLGYGYTF. The CDR3 bases are TGTGCCAGCAACATCATGGGACTCGGATATGGCTACACCTTC.

CDR3 region: CASSLTASMNTEAFF. The CDR3 DNA reads TGTGCCAGCAGTCTGACAGCGTCGATGAACACTGAAGCTTTCTTT. The rearrangement links TRBV27 to TRBJ1-1, with D possibly being TRBD1 (5 bases). Per germline, CDR1 MNHEY and CDR2 SMNVEV (reference sequence). The V end lost 5 bases, the J end lost 0 bases, and 13 bases lay between the germline ends. This CDR3 has 15 residues.

This clonotype was seen just once. The J gene is TRBJ1-6, the V gene TRBV12-3 or TRBV12-4, with no clear D. Deletions cut 3 bases from V and 4 bases from J, with 7 bases between. This CDR3 is 14 amino acids long. The CDR3 loop is CASSFQVYNSPLHF. In DNA form, the CDR3 reads TGTGCCAGCAGTTTCCAGGTGTATAATTCACCCCTCCACTTT.

To note about this clonotype: It is likely a read error, because the conserved phenylalanine at the end of the CDR3 is missing. The gene calls are TRBV11-2 and TRBJ2-3; D ambiguous. The length of the CDR3 is 15 residues. Trimming took 0 bases from V and 7 from J, leaving 14 bases between them. Germline V gene sequence: CDR1 SGHAT, CDR2 FQNNGV. The CDR3 is CASSLEGAPSHTQYS. The CDR3, as DNA: TGTGCCAGCAGCTTAGAAGGTGCTCCTTCACATACGCAGTATTCT.

This clonotype was seen many times. The chain combines TRBV7-2 with TRBJ2-1, with 8 positions matching TRBD2. The CDR3 contains 15 residues. V shed 1 base and J 7 bases; nucleotides not matched to a gene: 6. Germline assignment: CDR1 SGHTA and CDR2 FQGNSA. CDR3 amino acids: CASSLDPGLGNEQFF. The CDR3 coding sequence is TGTGCCAGCAGCTTAGATCCGGGACTAGGTAATGAGCAGTTCTTC.

The rearrangement links TRBV6-2 or TRBV6-3 to TRBJ2-6; 8 bases fit TRBD1. The V gene end was trimmed by 4 bases and the J gene end by 0 bases; junction bases not matched to a gene: 8. CDR3 size: 18 residues. Germline CDR1 is MNHEY and CDR2 is SVGEGT. CDR3 coding DNA: TGTGCCAGCAGTTCGATGTGGACAGGGAGCTCTGGGGCCAACGTCCTGACTTTC. Translating gives CASSSMWTGSSGANVLTF.

The chain links TRBV5-8 to TRBJ2-3; no clear D gene. Germline-derived CDR1 and CDR2 are SGHTS and YDEGEE. The CDR3 is 13 amino acids. V was clipped by 4 bases and J by 2 bases, with 8 bases between them. CDR3 protein: CASSRSLTDTQYF. The CDR3 bases are TGTGCCAGCAGCCGGAGCCTCACAGATACGCAGTATTTT.

The gene calls are TRBV2 and TRBJ2-7; 7 positions agree with TRBD2. CDR3 length: 15 residues. V lost 9 bases, J lost 7 bases, and 18 bases stayed unmatched. Per germline, CDR1 SNHLY and CDR2 FYNNEI. The chain's CDR3 is CARTREGTTPREQYF. The CDR3 nucleotides are TGTGCCAGAACTAGGGAGGGGACTACTCCGAGAGAGCAGTACTTC.